This is a list of T cell receptor beta chains from one sample in a study of cytomegalovirus exposure and HLA in healthy donors. Only in-frame clones appear in the TCRdb table, and some are missing; sequencing was by immunoSEQ multiplex PCR. Found here are 140,000 to 150,000 clones; the top ten clones hold approximately 1%. Sequences were obtained from PBMCs. The receptor source for this set is a male donor in good health and CMV-seronegative. CDR3s include the opening cysteine and the closing phenylalanine or tryptophan. The D gene is left open where the match is weak.

CASSLGGLAGVGDNEQFF,TGCGCCAGCAGCTTGGGGGGACTAGCGGGAGTCGGGGACAATGAGCAGTTCTTC,TRBJ2-1,TRBD2,TRBV5-1
CASSLWTAEAFF,TGTGCCAGCAGCCTGTGGACAGCTGAAGCTTTCTTT,TRBJ1-1,-,TRBV5-4
CASSLLRAGGEQYF,TGTGCCAGCAGCTTATTGCGGGCAGGGGGCGAGCAGTACTTC,TRBJ2-7,TRBD1,TRBV11-2
CASSPTSGKSNQPQHF,TGTGCCAGCAGCCCGACTTCAGGGAAGAGCAATCAGCCCCAGCATTTT,TRBJ1-5,-,TRBV7-2
CASSRQQGFTDTQYF,TGTGCCAGCTCACGACAACAGGGGTTCACAGATACGCAGTATTTT,TRBJ2-3,TRBD1,TRBV18
CSADRGEQFF,TGCAGTGCGGATAGAGGGGAGCAGTTCTTC,TRBJ2-1,-,TRBV20-1
CASSIGGANTGELFF,TGTGCCAGTAGTATTGGGGGGGCCAACACCGGGGAGCTGTTTTTT,TRBJ2-2,-,TRBV19
CASSTLGGNTIYF,TGTGCCAGTAGTACCCTAGGAGGAAACACCATATATTTT,TRBJ1-3,-,TRBV19
CASSFYRTGKNEKLFF,TGCGCCAGCAGCTTCTATCGGACGGGAAAGAATGAAAAACTGTTTTTT,TRBJ1-4,-,TRBV5-1
CASRGGFTGELFF,TGTGCCAGCAGAGGAGGGTTCACCGGGGAGCTGTTTTTT,TRBJ2-2,-,TRBV6-5
CSLELGETQYF,TGCAGCCTCGAACTCGGAGAGACCCAGTACTTC,TRBJ2-5,-,TRBV29-1
CAWGTRGEKLFF,TGTGCCTGGGGGACAAGGGGTGAAAAACTGTTTTTT,TRBJ1-4,-,TRBV30
CASSLEFRERTDTQYF,TGTGCCAGCAGCTTAGAGTTTCGGGAGAGGACAGATACGCAGTATTTT,TRBJ2-3,-,TRBV7-9
CASSFPSTANNYGYTF,TGTGCCAGCAGTTTCCCATCGACAGCCAACAACTATGGCTACACCTTC,TRBJ1-2,-,TRBV28
CASSLVGGRARYEQYF,TGTGCCAGCAGCTTAGTCGGGGGGCGAGCTCGCTACGAGCAGTACTTC,TRBJ2-7,-,TRBV7-8
CASSSNTVIIGYTF,TGTGCCAGCAGCTCGAACACAGTGATAATCGGCTACACCTTC,TRBJ1-2,-,TRBV7-2
CASTSGGPDTQYF,TGTGCCAGTACTAGCGGGGGGCCGGATACGCAGTATTTT,TRBJ2-3,TRBD2,TRBV2
CASSQVVEETQYF,TGTGCCAGCAGCCAAGTGGTAGAAGAGACCCAGTACTTC,TRBJ2-5,-,TRBV4-2
CSVPGLTPAGELFF,TGCAGCGTCCCGGGACTCACTCCGGCCGGGGAGCTGTTTTTT,TRBJ2-2,-,TRBV29-1
CASSTRLAGLQETQYF,TGTGCCAGTAGTACGCGACTAGCGGGGCTACAAGAGACCCAGTACTTC,TRBJ2-5,TRBD2,TRBV19
CASSLPGTASSTDTQYF,TGTGCCAGCAGCTTGCCCGGGACAGCAAGCAGCACAGATACGCAGTATTTT,TRBJ2-3,TRBD1,TRBV7-9
CASSYTGDSNQPQHF,TGTGCCAGCAGTTACACAGGGGATAGCAATCAGCCCCAGCATTTT,TRBJ1-5,TRBD1,TRBV6-6
CASSSGTGIRETQYF,TGTGCCAGTAGTTCCGGGACAGGGATTCGAGAGACCCAGTACTTC,TRBJ2-5,TRBD1,TRBV19
CASSVSGTGSYNEQFF,TGTGCCAGCAGCGTGTCCGGGACAGGGTCCTACAATGAGCAGTTCTTC,TRBJ2-1,TRBD1,TRBV5-6
CASGLSKHNEQFF,TGTGCTAGTGGTTTGAGCAAACACAATGAGCAGTTCTTC,TRBJ2-1,-,TRBV12-5
CAWRGGRAADEQFF,TGTGCCTGGAGGGGCGGGAGGGCCGCCGATGAGCAGTTCTTC,TRBJ2-1,TRBD2,TRBV30
CASSLSTPGGETQYF,TGTGCCAGCAGCTTAAGTACACCGGGGGGCGAGACCCAGTACTTC,TRBJ2-5,-,TRBV7-7
CASSPAGQVGNNEQFF,TGCGCCAGCAGCCCCGCAGGACAGGTTGGCAACAATGAGCAGTTCTTC,TRBJ2-1,TRBD1,TRBV5-1
CASSGSRQGVTEAFF,TGTGCCAGCAGTGGATCCCGACAGGGCGTCACTGAAGCTTTCTTT,TRBJ1-1,TRBD1,TRBV25-1
CASSQDGGQGLRYEQYF,TGCGCCAGCAGCCAAGATGGTGGCCAGGGATTACGTTACGAGCAGTACTTC,TRBJ2-7,-,TRBV4-1
CASAKQGSGELFF,TGTGCCAGCGCAAAACAGGGCAGCGGGGAGCTGTTTTTT,TRBJ2-2,-,TRBV25-1
CASSYWGRPYEQYF,TGTGCCAGCAGTTACTGGGGCAGACCCTACGAGCAGTACTTC,TRBJ2-7,-,TRBV6-6
CASSPMDRYSNQPQHF,TGTGCCAGCTCACCCATGGACAGATATAGCAATCAGCCCCAGCATTTT,TRBJ1-5,-,TRBV18
CASSLLAGGADTQYF,TGTGCCAGCAGCCTACTAGCGGGAGGTGCAGATACGCAGTATTTT,TRBJ2-3,TRBD2,TRBV7-2
CASSPHRGLGNQPQHF,TGTGCCAGCAGCCCTCACAGGGGCCTAGGGAATCAGCCCCAGCATTTT,TRBJ1-5,TRBD1,TRBV28
CASSAWTGDSNQPQHF,TGTGCCAGCAGTGCTTGGACAGGGGATAGCAATCAGCCCCAGCATTTT,TRBJ1-5,TRBD1,TRBV28
CASSSRLLTDTQYF,TGTGCCAGTAGTTCTCGACTGCTGACAGATACGCAGTATTTT,TRBJ2-3,-,TRBV19
CASSKQAPGNTIYF,TGTGCCAGTAGTAAACAGGCCCCTGGAAACACCATATATTTT,TRBJ1-3,-,TRBV19
CASSFVSDQPQHF,TGTGCCAGCAGTTTCGTCTCCGATCAGCCCCAGCATTTT,TRBJ1-5,-,TRBV7-2
CASSRVKHRRGSTEAFF,TGTGCCAGCAGCCGAGTTAAACACCGGCGGGGCTCAACTGAAGCTTTCTTT,TRBJ1-1,-,TRBV7-8
CASSPEGQSSSRTDTQYF,TGTGCCAGTAGTCCGGAGGGACAGTCTTCTTCTCGCACAGATACGCAGTATTTT,TRBJ2-3,-,TRBV19
CASSPTATNEKLFF,TGCGCCAGCAGCCCGACAGCAACTAATGAAAAACTGTTTTTT,TRBJ1-4,-,TRBV5-1
CSVRGSPYEQYF,TGCAGCGTTCGGGGTAGCCCCTACGAGCAGTACTTC,TRBJ2-7,-,TRBV29-1
CAWRRGGGETQYF,TGTGCCTGGAGGCGGGGGGGCGGTGAGACCCAGTACTTC,TRBJ2-5,TRBD2,TRBV30
CASSDGGIETQYF,TGTGCCAGCAGTGACGGTGGTATTGAGACCCAGTACTTC,TRBJ2-5,-,TRBV25-1
CASTPRGRQETQYF,TGTGCCAGCACCCCTAGAGGGCGGCAAGAGACCCAGTACTTC,TRBJ2-5,-,TRBV27
CASETAGGYEQYF,TGTGCCAGTGAGACAGCCGGGGGCTACGAGCAGTACTTC,TRBJ2-7,-,TRBV19
CASSSTLTSGSSYNEQFF,TGCGCCAGCAGCTCGACTCTGACGAGCGGGAGCTCCTACAATGAGCAGTTCTTC,TRBJ2-1,TRBD2,TRBV5-1
CASSYVSGSQPEQYF,TGTGCCAGCAGTTACGTTAGCGGGAGCCAACCCGAGCAGTACTTC,TRBJ2-7,TRBD2,TRBV6-5
CASSLAPLASYEQYF,TGTGCCAGCAGCTTAGCGCCACTAGCATCCTACGAGCAGTACTTC,TRBJ2-7,-,TRBV7-2
CAWTPPGVYEQYF,TGTGCCTGGACTCCCCCCGGGGTGTACGAGCAGTACTTC,TRBJ2-7,-,TRBV30
CAWSVWGTGAQPQHF,TGTGCCTGGAGTGTGTGGGGAACAGGGGCGCAGCCCCAGCATTTT,TRBJ1-5,TRBD1,TRBV30